This TCR beta chain is from a study of monozygotic twins with inflammatory bowel disease. Germline CDR1 reads MDHEN; CDR2 reads SYDVKM. The CDR3 extends over 17 amino acids. TCRdb reprocessed the 5' RACE reads, keeping one entry per CDR3 protein, no DNA. The sample holds around 400,000 distinct CDR3 sequences. The genes are TRBV28 and TRBJ1-4. The receptor was derived from a human donor with ulcerative colitis or Crohn's disease, or a healthy co-twin of an affected twin (not recorded which). Sequenced: blood. The CDR3 sequence is CASSPRAWGKQNEKLFF.